Listed below are T cell receptor beta chains from one sample, sequenced in a study of blood T cell repertoires in COVID-19. Assay: immunoSEQ multiplex PCR; the TCRdb copy retains only in-frame clones and omits some. In the table there are more than 110,000 clones, around 89% of which are singletons. Sequencing was carried out using peripheral blood. Receptors were obtained from a man in his 60s with active or convalescent COVID-19. Both conserved end residues are part of each CDR3. Clone size appears in some rows only: once, few, many, or a class for an expanded clone.

>.|TRBJ1-3|TRBV9|13
CASSTRQKNTIYF
>few|TRBJ1-2|TRBV6-1|18
CASSDGAGTGGVNYGYTF
>.|TRBJ2-5|TRBV2|10
CASGSETQYF
>.|TRBJ2-7|TRBV28|11
CASNSNYEQYF
>.|TRBJ2-3|TRBV6-2/TRBV6-3|15
CASSLQGSLADTQYF
>once|TRBJ2-5|TRBV5-6|15
CASSNGAATQETQYF
>.|TRBJ2-5|TRBV28|14
CAAFAPGPEETQYF
>.|TRBJ2-1|TRBV7-2|15
CASSLDGGAYNEQFF
>once|TRBJ1-1|TRBV25-1|14
CATSREGRNTEAFF
>few|TRBJ1-2|TRBV24-1|13
CATSDSANYGYTF
>once|TRBJ1-1|TRBV28|14
CASSLRQVNTEAFF
>.|TRBJ2-6|TRBV7-9|14
CASSFSGGANVLTF
>many|TRBJ2-2|TRBV19|14
CASNLPGVSGELFF
>.|TRBJ2-7|TRBV7-8|15
CASSLVAGGHYEQYF
>.|TRBJ1-1|TRBV30|12
CAWAGSVSEAFF
>.|TRBJ2-2|TRBV7-3|16
CASSLRGQGNTGELFF
>.|TRBJ2-5|TRBV4-1|15
CASSQDRSGWETQYF
>.|TRBJ1-2|TRBV7-2|15
CASSPDRGRWNGYTF
>.|TRBJ1-5|TRBV27|16
CASSPSQGALTQPQHF
>.|TRBJ2-5|TRBV7-2|13
CASSSQEGETQYF
>.|TRBJ1-4|TRBV28|15
CASSDPGKGGEKLFF
>.|TRBJ2-1|TRBV19|14
CASNARGRGNEQFF
>.|TRBJ1-6|TRBV24-1|16
CATSDGRQGSDSPLHF
>.|TRBJ2-3|TRBV18|14
CASSPLDSPDTQYF
>.|TRBJ1-4|TRBV4-3|18
CASSQDFYRIITNEKLFF
>.|TRBJ2-3|TRBV11-2|16
CASSWASGSGADTQYF
>.|TRBJ1-5|TRBV6-5|14
CASMAGAYGQPQHF
>.|TRBJ2-3|TRBV7-2|14
CASSLRGEGDTQYF
>.|TRBJ2-7|TRBV9|13
CASSVANTYEQYF
>once|TRBJ2-1|TRBV9|15
CASSPRGGAGNEQFF
>.|TRBJ1-1|TRBV2|16
CASSPRTPSEGAEAFF
>.|TRBJ2-1|TRBV18|15
CASSLGSDRINEQFF
>.|TRBJ2-1|TRBV28|14
CASSPFRLGGEQFF
>once|TRBJ1-1|TRBV9|12
CASSDGMREAFF